This entry lists 23 T cell receptor beta chains sequenced from one sample in a study of cytomegalovirus exposure and HLA in healthy donors. With 60 Vbeta and 13 Jbeta primers, the PCR was carried out. Clones were read by immunoSEQ multiplex PCR, and TCRdb kept only the in-frame ones, dropping some. In the table there are more than 110,000 clones, around 82% of which are singletons. The sequencing input was PBMCs. The receptor set was obtained from a man aged 40-50 years in good health and CMV-seropositive.

The chain couples TRBV4-1 to TRBJ1-2; a possible D gene is TRBD1 (5 bases). V lost 5 bases and J lost 6, with 13 bases in between. Germline loops: CDR1 MGHRA, CDR2 YSYEKL. The CDR3 consists of 13 residues. CDR3 in amino acids: CASSITGGDGYTF. The CDR3 region has the DNA TGCGCCAGCAGCATTACAGGCGGGGATGGCTACACCTTC.

The genes are TRBV4-2 and TRBJ2-7; D is undetermined. V lost 0 bases and J 1 base, leaving 7 bases between the germline ends. The germline CDR1 and CDR2 sequences are LGHNA and YNFKEQ. The CDR3 runs to 14 residues. The CDR3 bases are TGTGCCAGCAGCCAAGACACCGGTTCCTACGAGCAGTACTTC. Its protein product is CASSQDTGSYEQYF.

The chain is built from TRBV13 and TRBJ1-1; 9 nucleotides align to TRBD1. The trim removed 4 bases at V and 0 bases at J, leaving 9 bases unmatched. This CDR3 comprises 17 residues. The germline gives CDR1 PRHDT, CDR2 FYEKMQ (reference sequence). CDR3 protein: CASSSMGQGGMNTEAFF. The CDR3 nucleotides read TGTGCCAGCAGCTCAATGGGACAGGGAGGCATGAACACTGAAGCTTTCTTT.

The chain joins TRBV7-2 to TRBJ2-3; D is unclear. Trimming cost V 5 bases and J 3 bases, with 15 bases left between them. The CDR3 sequence is 15 residues long. CDR1 is SGHTA, CDR2 FQGNSA, per germline. CDR3 sequence: CASSPALLQTDTQYF. CDR3 DNA: TGTGCCAGCAGCCCGGCCCTATTACAGACAGATACGCAGTATTTT.

The chain is built from TRBV28 and TRBJ2-1, with TRBD2 identical over 10 bases. Germline-derived CDR1 and CDR2 are MDHEN and SYDVKM. The CDR3 is 15 amino acids. With 5 bases clipped from V and 2 bases from J, the junction kept 3 bases outside the gene matches. The chain's CDR3 is CASSEAGGTYNEQFF. In DNA form, the CDR3 reads TGTGCCAGCAGTGAAGCGGGGGGGACCTACAATGAGCAGTTCTTC.

This chain connects TRBV5-1 to TRBJ2-5; TRBD1 matches 10 bases. The J call may not be correct, given that the DNA end is closer to TRBJ2-7. Looked up from germline, CDR1 is SGHRS and CDR2 is YFSETQ. This CDR3 spans 13 amino acids. The CDR3 reads CASSLGTGGEQYF. The CDR3 DNA reads TGCGCCAGCAGCTTGGGGACAGGGGGCGAGCAGTACTTC.

The V call is TRBV28, the J call TRBJ2-3, with a tentative D call TRBD2 (6 bases). Trimming stripped 2 bases from V and 6 bases from J, with 6 bases between. This CDR3 comprises 12 residues. The germline gives CDR1 MDHEN, CDR2 SYDVKM. This CDR3 reads CASSLSGDTQYF. The CDR3 nucleotides read TGTGCCAGCAGTTTAAGCGGGGATACGCAGTATTTT.

The chain is built from TRBV5-4 and TRBJ1-4; D remains ambiguous. The germline V gene has CDR1 SGHNT and CDR2 YYREEE (reference sequence). Trimming removed 7 bases from V and 0 bases from J, with 4 bases in between. This CDR3 has 12 amino acids. CDR3: CASSATNEKLFF. The CDR3 DNA follows: TGTGCCAGCTCGGCAACTAATGAAAAACTGTTTTTT.

The chain uses TRBV2 and TRBJ1-5, with TRBD1 as a possible D gene (5 bases). V was cut by 8 bases and J by 0 bases, with 11 bases left in between. The CDR3 loop spans 14 amino acids. The germline V gene has CDR1 SNHLY and CDR2 FYNNEI. Here the CDR3 DNA reads TGTGCCAGCGACGGGGGATATAGCAATCAGCCCCAGCATTTT. Amino acid sequence: CASDGGYSNQPQHF.

The chain uses TRBV7-2 and TRBJ2-7; 8 bases agree with TRBD1. Trimming removed 5 bases from V and 4 bases from J; junction bases left unmatched: 10. Germline CDR1 reads SGHTA; CDR2 reads FQGNSA. CDR3 length: 15 amino acids. DNA of the CDR3: TGTGCCAGCAGCCCAACCGGGACAGGATTATACGAGCAGTACTTC. This codes for CASSPTGTGLYEQYF. Full variable domain (outside the CDR3, taken from reference TRBV7-2 and TRBJ2-7): GAGVSQSPSNKVTEKGKDVELRCDPISGHTALYWYRQSLGQGLEFLIYFQGNSAPDKSGLPSDRFSAERTGGSVSTLTIQRTQQEDSAVYLCASSPTGTGLYEQYFGPGTRLTVT.

This clone has just a few counts. The rearrangement uses TRBV4-1 and TRBJ1-5; D is unresolved. The V and J ends lost 0 bases and 4 bases respectively, with 16 bases between them. Germline V gene lookup returns CDR1 MGHRA and CDR2 YSYEKL. This CDR3 spans 17 amino acids. The CDR3 DNA is TGCGCCAGCAGCCAAGATGAGGGAGGGTTTTGGAATCAGCCCCAGCATTTT. Its protein is CASSQDEGGFWNQPQHF.

The chain uses TRBV6-5 and TRBJ1-2, with D possibly being TRBD1 (6 bases). Germline loops: CDR1 MNHEY, CDR2 SVGAGI. With 5 bases removed from V and 5 bases from J, the gap between germline ends came to 18 bases. The CDR3 runs to 15 residues. The CDR3 spells CASSPLGQGRYGYTF. As DNA, the CDR3 is TGTGCCAGCAGTCCCTTAGGGCAGGGGAGATATGGCTACACCTTC.

DNA for the CDR3: TGTGCCAGCAGTGGGGACTACCAAGAGACCCAGTACTTC. It encodes CASSGDYQETQYF. The J gene is TRBJ2-5, the V gene TRBV6-1, with D possibly TRBD2 on 6 matching bases. CDR3 length: 13 amino acids. Germline values: CDR1 MNHNS, CDR2 SASEGT. The V and J ends lost 4 bases and 0 bases respectively, with 6 bases between them.

The chain combines TRBV4-3 with TRBJ2-7; the match to TRBD2 covers 7 bases. The germline gives CDR1 LGHNA, CDR2 YSLEER. This CDR3 region has 14 residues. The V segment lost 2 bases and the J segment 0 bases; nucleotides outside the gene matches: 1. CDR3 sequence: CASSQSGGSYEQYF. CDR3 nucleotides: TGCGCCAGCAGCCAATCGGGGGGCTCCTACGAGCAGTACTTC.

The rearrangement links TRBV30 to TRBJ2-1, with TRBD2 matching over 11 bases. Germline V gives CDR1 GTSNPN, CDR2 SVGIG (reference sequence). J gave up 6 bases and V 4 bases, and 8 bases lay outside the gene matches. The CDR3 has 15 residues. The CDR3 nucleotides are TGTGCCTGGACCCAAGGGACTAGCGGTACCAATGAGCAGTTCTTC. This sequence encodes CAWTQGTSGTNEQFF.

The chain recombines TRBV10-1 with TRBJ2-4; a weak D match, TRBD2 (6 bases). This CDR3 is built from 14 residues. Germline-derived CDR1 and CDR2 are WNHNN and SYGVQD (reference sequence). Trimming cost V 4 bases and J 6 bases, with 13 bases left between them. CDR3 region: CASSGAGSRNIQYF. CDR3 nucleotides: TGCGCCAGCAGTGGCGCGGGGAGTAGAAACATTCAGTACTTC.

This clone occurred once. The genes are TRBV19 and TRBJ1-5; no reliable D call. Deletions cut 6 bases from V and 3 bases from J, with 9 bases between. The CDR3 is made up of 13 amino acids. CDR1 is LNHDA and CDR2 is SQIVND in the germline V gene (reference sequence). The chain's CDR3 is CASSTQNNQPQHF. In nucleotides, the CDR3 is TGTGCCAGTAGCACACAGAACAATCAGCCCCAGCATTTT. The full variable domain, its missing parts supplied by reference TRBV19 and TRBJ1-5, is DGGITQSPKYLFRKEGQNVTLSCEQNLNHDAMYWYRQDPGQGLRLIYYSQIVNDFQKGDIAEGYSVSREKKESFPLTVTSAQKNPTAFYLCASSTQNNQPQHFGDGTRLSIL.

The gene calls are TRBV5-6 and TRBJ1-2; D ambiguous. The germline CDR1 and CDR2 sequences are SGHDT and YYEEEE. Trimming took 3 bases from V and 4 from J, leaving 10 bases between them. The CDR3 has 13 amino acids. The CDR3 DNA reads TGTGCCAGCAGCTCTACCGGGAGCTATGGCTACACCTTC. This gives the protein CASSSTGSYGYTF.

The chain has TRBV14 and TRBJ2-2; D may be TRBD1 (6 bases). The V end lost 1 base, the J end lost 5 bases, and 17 bases lay between the germline ends. Germline values: CDR1 SGHDN, CDR2 FVKESK. This CDR3 is 17 amino acids long. In DNA form, the CDR3 reads TGTGCCAGCAGCCAAGTTTTAGTCAGGGGAATAACCGGGGAGCTGTTTTTT. Its protein product is CASSQVLVRGITGELFF.

The chain combines TRBV7-2 with TRBJ1-2, with D unresolved. V was clipped by 1 base and J by 7 bases, with 13 bases between them. From germline, CDR1 is SGHTA and CDR2 FQGNSA. The CDR3 length is 14 residues. The CDR3 DNA reads TGTGCCAGCAGCTTAGTTTCGGCTCCGGGTGGCTACACCTTC. It codes for CASSLVSAPGGYTF.

The genes are TRBV5-1 and TRBJ2-7; the match to TRBD1 covers 8 bases. Germline V gene sequence: CDR1 SGHRS, CDR2 YFSETQ. The CDR3 has 15 amino acids. Losses at the gene ends were 4 bases for V and 4 bases for J; bases not matched to a gene: 10. CDR3 sequence (DNA): TGCGCCAGCAGCCCCCAGTCGGGACAGGCTTACGAGCAGTACTTC. This encodes CASSPQSGQAYEQYF.

The chain recombines TRBV11-2 with TRBJ1-2; D gene unclear. This CDR3 has 14 residues. From germline, CDR1 is SGHAT and CDR2 FQNNGV. Trimming pared 7 bases from V and 4 bases from J, leaving 16 bases between. The CDR3 DNA reads TGTGCCAGCACCTCACCTGGCTTGTCCTATGGCTACACCTTC. Protein product: CASTSPGLSYGYTF.

In this sample, this clone turned up once. This rearrangement joins TRBV6-1 to TRBJ2-1; D not certain. CDR3 length: 11 residues. Trimming took 7 bases from V and 9 from J, leaving 10 bases between them. Germline values: CDR1 MNHNS, CDR2 SASEGT. The DNA of the CDR3 is TGTGCCAGCAAGTTTAGCAGTGAGCAGTTCTTC. It translates to CASKFSSEQFF.